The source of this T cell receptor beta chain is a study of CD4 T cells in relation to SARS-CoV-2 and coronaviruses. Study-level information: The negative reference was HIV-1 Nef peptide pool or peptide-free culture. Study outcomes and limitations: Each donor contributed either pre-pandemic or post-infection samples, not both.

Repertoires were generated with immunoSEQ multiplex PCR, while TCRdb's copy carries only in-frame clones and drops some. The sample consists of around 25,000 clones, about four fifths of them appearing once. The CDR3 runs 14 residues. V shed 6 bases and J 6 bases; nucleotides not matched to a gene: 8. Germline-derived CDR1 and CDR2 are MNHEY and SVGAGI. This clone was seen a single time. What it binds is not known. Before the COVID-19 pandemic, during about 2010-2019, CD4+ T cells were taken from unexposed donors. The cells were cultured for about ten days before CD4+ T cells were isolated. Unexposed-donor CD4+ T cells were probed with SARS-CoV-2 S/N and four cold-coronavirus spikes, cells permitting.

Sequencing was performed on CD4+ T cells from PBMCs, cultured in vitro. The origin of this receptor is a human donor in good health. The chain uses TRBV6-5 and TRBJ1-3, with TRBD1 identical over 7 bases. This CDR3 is CASRRQGRANTIYF. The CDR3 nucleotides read TGTGCCAGCAGGCGACAGGGCAGGGCAAACACCATATATTTT.